This T cell receptor beta chain emerged from a study of neoadjuvant anti-PD-1 for oral cavity cancer (dated by TCRdb to the early 2020s). Turning to the overall study: Three to four biweekly doses of nivolumab at 3 mg/kg were mostly administered to patients before curative-intent surgical resection. For patients who did not progress, a fourth nivolumab dose was given around day 43, followed by definitive surgical resection on days 50-56. Under RECIST 1.1, a patient counted as a responder if showing complete response, partial response or stable disease, and as a non-responder if showing progression. The parent correlative cohort included 11 to 13 patients, with an approximately 34% response rate. Broad study findings and their caveats: After neoadjuvant nivolumab, T cell clonality (Gini index) in PBMCs was significantly higher in non-responders than in responders. A higher pretreatment blood Treg/Th17 ratio correlated with both higher pretreatment blood TCRbeta clonality and lower post-treatment tumor TCRbeta clonality. The TCR analyses had only three patients in each response group, and the authors called for validation in larger cohorts.

CDR1 and CDR2 (MNHNS, SASEGT) derive from the germline V gene. The CDR3 covers 17 residues, taking in both the cysteine and the phenylalanine. The entry retains the CDR3 DNA only, 51 bases that are in frame from base 1. V was cut back by 0 bases and J by 0 bases, leaving a gap of 12 bases between them. The time point label on this specimen signifies: after neoadjuvant nivolumab, at surgical resection. Patients had been newly diagnosed with stage II-IVA oral cavity squamous cell carcinoma, and no prior systemic or radiation treatment had been given to the patients. The cohort consisted of patients with HPV-negative, locally advanced oral cavity squamous cell carcinoma. Peripheral blood mononuclear cells were analyzed directly, without maintenance or expansion in culture. The samples were drawn from a longitudinal correlative study tied to a single-arm phase II trial testing neoadjuvant nivolumab in oral cavity squamous cell carcinoma. Subject-matched pre- and post-treatment PBMCs and tumors from three responders and three non-responders were subjected to genomic DNA-based TCRbeta sequencing. Peripheral blood mononuclear cells were drawn once before nivolumab treatment and a second time after treatment, when surgery took place. The Maxwell RSC DNA from Cells kit was used to isolate genomic DNA from PBMCs.

For deep sequencing, PBMC libraries mostly used around 480 ng of input genomic DNA, with six replicates for each sample. Following the manufacturer's instructions, the team built TCRbeta libraries using the immunoSEQ hsTCRbeta kit. The completed libraries were mixed into a single pool at 3 nM, then sequenced with an Illumina NovaSeq 6000 S4 flow cell. Regarding the original processing steps: The immunoSEQ Analyzer was used for raw data preprocessing and quality control. The analysis was restricted to productive rearrangements, with each unique CDR3 amino acid sequence defining a clonotype. Using the R package tcR, the researchers computed the Gini-Simpson index as their estimate of repertoire clonality. Student's t test was used to compare Gini indices, and Pearson correlation was used to assess associations with tumor size change. Sourced from immuneACCESS, this table was stored by TCRdb with only in-frame sequences that have V and J called. A share of the clones is absent; for the studies checked, an unresolved V gene accounts for under half, and the remainder has no known explanation. D and trimming were read from the DNA, whereas the V and J calls and clone size are those reported in that table. The sample yields approximately 43,000 clones; about 77% were counted once. Together, the top ten hold roughly 5% of the sample.

A remark on this clone: Its antigen target is currently unknown. No base-level quality is on record; no much larger clone is a single base apart.

The origin of this receptor is a person aged 35-79 years with oral cavity squamous cell carcinoma. The chain uses TRBV6-1 and TRBJ1-5, and the D gene may be TRBD1, 6 bases matching. The input for sequencing was PBMCs, taken after nivolumab (anti-PD-1) treatment. The CDR3 loop reads CASSEAQTGYSNQPQHF. In nucleotides, the sequence is TGTGCCAGCAGTGAAGCACAGACAGGTTATAGCAATCAGCCCCAGCATTTT.